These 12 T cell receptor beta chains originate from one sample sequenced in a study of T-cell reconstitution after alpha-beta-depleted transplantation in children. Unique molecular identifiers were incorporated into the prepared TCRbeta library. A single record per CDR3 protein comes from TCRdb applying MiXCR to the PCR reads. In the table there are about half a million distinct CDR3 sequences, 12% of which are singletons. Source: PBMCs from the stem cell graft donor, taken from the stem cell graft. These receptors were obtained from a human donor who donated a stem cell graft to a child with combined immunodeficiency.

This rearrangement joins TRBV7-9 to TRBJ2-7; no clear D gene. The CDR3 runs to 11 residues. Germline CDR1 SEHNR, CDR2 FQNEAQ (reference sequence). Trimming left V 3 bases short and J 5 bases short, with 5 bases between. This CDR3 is CASSFPDEQYF. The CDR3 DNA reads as TGTGCCAGCAGCTTTCCCGACGAGCAGTACTTC. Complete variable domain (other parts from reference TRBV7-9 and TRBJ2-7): DTGVSQNPRHKITKRGQNVTFRCDPISEHNRLYWYRQTLGQGPEFLTYFQNEAQLEKSRLLSDRFSAERPKGSFSTLEIQRTEQGDSAMYLCASSFPDEQYFGPGTRLTVT.

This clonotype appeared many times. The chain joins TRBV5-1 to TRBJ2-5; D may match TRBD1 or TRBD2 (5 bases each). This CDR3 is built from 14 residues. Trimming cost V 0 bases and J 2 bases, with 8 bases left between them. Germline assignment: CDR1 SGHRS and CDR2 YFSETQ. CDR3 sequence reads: CASSLGGRQETQYF. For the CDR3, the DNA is TGCGCCAGCAGCTTGGGGGGACGGCAAGAGACCCAGTACTTC.

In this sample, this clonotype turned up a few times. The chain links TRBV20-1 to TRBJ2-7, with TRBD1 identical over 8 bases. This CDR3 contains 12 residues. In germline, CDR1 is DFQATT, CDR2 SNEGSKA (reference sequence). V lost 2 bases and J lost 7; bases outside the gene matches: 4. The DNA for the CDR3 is TGCAGTGCTAGACAGGGGGCGCGAGAGCAGTACTTC. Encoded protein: CSARQGAREQYF.

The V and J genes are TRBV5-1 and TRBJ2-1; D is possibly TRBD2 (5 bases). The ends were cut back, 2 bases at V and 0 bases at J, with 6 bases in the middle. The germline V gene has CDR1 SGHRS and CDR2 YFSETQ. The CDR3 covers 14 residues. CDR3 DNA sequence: TGCGCCAGCAGCTTAGCGGTCTCCTACAATGAGCAGTTCTTC. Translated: CASSLAVSYNEQFF.

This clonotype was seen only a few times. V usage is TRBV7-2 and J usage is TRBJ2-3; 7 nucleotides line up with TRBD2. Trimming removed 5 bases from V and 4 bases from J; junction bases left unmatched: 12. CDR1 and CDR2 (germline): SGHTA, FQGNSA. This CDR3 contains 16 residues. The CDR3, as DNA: TGTGCCAGCAGCGTAGAGGTTGCTAGCGGCGCAGATACGCAGTATTTT. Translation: CASSVEVASGADTQYF. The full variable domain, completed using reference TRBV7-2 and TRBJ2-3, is GAGVSQSPSNKVTEKGKDVELRCDPISGHTALYWYRQSLGQGLEFLIYFQGNSAPDKSGLPSDRFSAERTGGSVSTLTIQRTQQEDSAVYLCASSVEVASGADTQYFGPGTRLTVL.

The CDR3 region is CASSLASTVYEQYF. In DNA form, the CDR3 reads TGTGCCAGCAGCTTGGCATCCACAGTCTACGAGCAGTACTTC. The chain employs TRBV5-5 and TRBJ2-7; D is ambiguous. V was clipped by 0 bases and J by 3 bases, with 10 bases between them. Germline loops: CDR1 SGHKS, CDR2 YYEKEE (reference sequence). The CDR3 is 14 amino acids.

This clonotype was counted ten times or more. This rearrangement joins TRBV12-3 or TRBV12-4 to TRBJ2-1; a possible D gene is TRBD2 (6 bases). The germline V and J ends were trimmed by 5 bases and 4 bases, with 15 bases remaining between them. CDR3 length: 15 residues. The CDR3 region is CASSPLLGGYNEQFF. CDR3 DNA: TGTGCCAGCAGTCCCCTGCTGGGGGGATACAATGAGCAGTTCTTC.

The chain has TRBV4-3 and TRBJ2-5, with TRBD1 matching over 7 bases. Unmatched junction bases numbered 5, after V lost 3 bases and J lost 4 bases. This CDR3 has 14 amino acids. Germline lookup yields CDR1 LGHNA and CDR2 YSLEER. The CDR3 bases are TGCGCCAGCAGCCAGAACCGACAGGGAGAGACCCAGTACTTC. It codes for CASSQNRQGETQYF.

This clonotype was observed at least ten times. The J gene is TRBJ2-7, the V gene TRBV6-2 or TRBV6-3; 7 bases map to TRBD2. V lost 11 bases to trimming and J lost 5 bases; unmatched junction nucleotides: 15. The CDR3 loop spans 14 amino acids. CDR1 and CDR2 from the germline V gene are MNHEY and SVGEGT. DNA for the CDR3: TGTGCCTCGGGGGTGGCGCGGGAGAGAAACGAGCAGTACTTC. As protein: CASGVARERNEQYF.

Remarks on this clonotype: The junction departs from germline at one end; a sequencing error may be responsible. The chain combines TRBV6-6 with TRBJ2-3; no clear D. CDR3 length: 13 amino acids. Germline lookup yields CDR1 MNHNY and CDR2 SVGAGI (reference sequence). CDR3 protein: CASSYGVPDTEYF. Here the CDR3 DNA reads TGTGCCAGCAGTTACGGGGTCCCAGATACGGAGTATTTT.

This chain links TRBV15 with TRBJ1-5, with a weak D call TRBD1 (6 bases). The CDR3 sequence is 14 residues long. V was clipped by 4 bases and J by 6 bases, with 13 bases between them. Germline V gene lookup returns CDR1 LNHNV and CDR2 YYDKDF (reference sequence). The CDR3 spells CATSKARGLQPQHF. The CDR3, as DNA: TGTGCCACCAGCAAGGCCCGGGGGCTTCAGCCCCAGCATTTT.

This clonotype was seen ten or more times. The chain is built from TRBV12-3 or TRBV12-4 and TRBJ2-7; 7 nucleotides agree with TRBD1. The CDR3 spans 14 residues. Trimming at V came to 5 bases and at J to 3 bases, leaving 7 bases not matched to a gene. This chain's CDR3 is CASSPSDRVYEQYF. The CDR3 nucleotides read TGTGCCAGCAGTCCATCCGACAGGGTCTACGAGCAGTACTTC.